The T cell receptor (beta chain) under discussion was sequenced for a study of PD-L1 blockade in urothelial cancer. Whole-study findings and limits: Improved survival was predicted by pretreatment blood TCR clonality below the median.

A note on this clone: Antigen: not known.

Trimming removed 7 bases at V and 2 bases at J, with 20 bases between. Germline CDR1 is MDHEN and CDR2 is SYDVKM. This CDR3 contains 16 residues. Specified time point: peripheral blood 6 weeks after treatment start. Anywhere from 1 to 8 samples came from each patient, spanning pretreatment and on-treatment. TCRdb's copy holds only in-frame clones and misses some; the assay was immunoSEQ multiplex PCR. This sample has about 45,000 clones, with around 80% found just once. V is TRBV28 and J is TRBJ1-1, with D possibly being TRBD1 (6 bases). The sequence was obtained from a man in his 60s with urothelial cancer. The specimen was PBMCs, collected around atezolizumab (anti-PD-L1) treatment. In nucleotides, the CDR3 is TGTGCCAGCACCCTAGGGAGGGGGGGGCGAAACACTGAAGCTTTCTTT. It codes for CASTLGRGGRNTEAFF.